The clone carrying this T cell receptor beta chain is labeled medium-sized based on frequency. UMI-labeled 5' RACE yielded the TRB cDNA libraries. With the 5' RACE reads reprocessed, TCRdb shows one record per CDR3 protein and no DNA. Recorded for this sample: tens of thousands of distinct CDR3 sequences. The CDR3 length is 15 residues. Germline V gene sequence: CDR1 SQVTM, CDR2 ANQGSEA. This specimen belongs to a study of CXCR3-negative and CXCR3-positive naive CD8 T cells. The chain employs TRBV29-1 and TRBJ2-7; there is no DNA to check the TCRdb D call of TRBD1. This sequence was found in a human donor in good health. Some clones in this sample may be carry-over from other donors' samples. The sequenced sample was naive CXCR3- CD8+ T cells from blood. Subset meaning: CD45RO-CCR7+CD27+CD95- naive CD8+ T cells lacking CXCR3 (TNR3-). This CDR3 is CSVEGLGRMGGEQYF.